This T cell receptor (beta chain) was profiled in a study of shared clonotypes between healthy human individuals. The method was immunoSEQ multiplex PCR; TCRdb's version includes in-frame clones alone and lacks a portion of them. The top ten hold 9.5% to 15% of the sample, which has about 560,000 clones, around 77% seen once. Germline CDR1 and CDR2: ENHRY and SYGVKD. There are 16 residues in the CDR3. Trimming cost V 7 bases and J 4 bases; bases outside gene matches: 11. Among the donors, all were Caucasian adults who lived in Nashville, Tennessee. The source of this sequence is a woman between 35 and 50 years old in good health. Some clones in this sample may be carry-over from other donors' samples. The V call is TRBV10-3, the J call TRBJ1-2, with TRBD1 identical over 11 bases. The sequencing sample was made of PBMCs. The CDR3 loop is CAITGTGGVGSYGYTF. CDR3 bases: TGTGCCATCACCGGGACAGGGGGGGTTGGATCCTATGGCTACACCTTC.